These 17 T cell receptor beta chains share one sample of origin, sequenced in a study of lymphopenia after photon versus proton radiotherapy. The table came from immunoSEQ multiplex PCR; TCRdb's copy has only in-frame clones and leaves some out. This table holds about 61,000 clones, approximately 83% found once. Here the sequenced sample was peripheral blood, taken from a patient treated with photon-based radiotherapy. The receptor set was obtained from a man aged 35-49 years with gastric cancer.

The chain uses TRBV14 and TRBJ1-6; tentative D call: TRBD1 (5 bases). The CDR3 has 17 residues. Trimming stripped 1 base from V and 2 bases from J, with 12 bases between. CDR1 SGHDN and CDR2 FVKESK come from the germline V gene. The CDR3 loop is CASSQGSGNAYNSPLHF. CDR3 in DNA: TGTGCCAGCAGCCAAGGATCAGGGAACGCCTATAATTCACCCCTCCACTTT.

V is TRBV30 and J is TRBJ1-5; maybe TRBD1 (6 bases). Per the germline V gene, CDR1 is GTSNPN and CDR2 is SVGIG (reference sequence). CDR3 length equals 13 residues. Trimming removed 3 bases at V and 9 bases at J, with 15 bases between. The CDR3 protein is CAWSPLTGRPQHF. As DNA, the CDR3 is TGTGCCTGGAGCCCCCTCACAGGGAGGCCCCAGCATTTT. Filled out from reference TRBV30 and TRBJ1-5, the complete variable domain reads SQTIHQWPATLVQPVGSPLSLECTVEGTSNPNLYWYRQAAGRGLQLLFYSVGIGQISSEVPQNLSASRPQDRQFILSSKKLLLSDSGFYLCAWSPLTGRPQHFGDGTRLSIL.

The rearrangement uses TRBV4-1 and TRBJ2-5; D ambiguous. This CDR3 region has 13 residues. Germline CDR1 MGHRA, CDR2 YSYEKL. The V and J ends lost 3 bases and 1 base respectively, with 6 bases between them. The CDR3 nucleotides read TGCGCCAGCAGCCAGGGAACCCAAGAGACCCAGTACTTC. It is translated as CASSQGTQETQYF.

This sequence joins TRBV9 and TRBJ1-2, with D perhaps matching TRBD1 (6 bases). Trimming stripped 4 bases from V and 0 bases from J, with 13 bases between. Germline CDR1 and CDR2: SGDLS and YYNGEE. CDR3 length equals 15 residues. The CDR3 here is CASSPKQGPNYGYTF. CDR3 nucleotide sequence: TGTGCCAGCAGCCCGAAACAGGGACCTAACTATGGCTACACCTTC.

The rearrangement joins TRBV5-4 to TRBJ2-5; no definite D call. Between the trimmed V and J ends, which lost 2 bases and 2 bases, there was a span of 13 bases. The CDR3 has 15 residues. Germline V gives CDR1 SGHNT, CDR2 YYREEE (reference sequence). The CDR3 sequence: CASSLSLGKQETQYF. DNA of the CDR3: TGTGCCAGCAGCTTAAGTTTAGGGAAGCAAGAGACCCAGTACTTC.

This clone was observed once. The chain links TRBV10-3 to TRBJ2-5; D may be TRBD1 (6 bases). Germline V gives CDR1 ENHRY, CDR2 SYGVKD. The CDR3 spans 13 residues. Deletions cut 11 bases from V and 5 bases from J, with 18 bases between. The CDR3 DNA sequence: TGTGCCTCAGAAAGGGAAACAGGGGAGACCCAGTACTTC. The encoded protein is CASERETGETQYF.

The chain employs TRBV25-1 and TRBJ1-2; 7 bases align to TRBD1. The V and J ends lost 4 bases and 4 bases, in that order; junction bases with no gene match: 9. Germline loops: CDR1 MGHDK, CDR2 SYGVNS. CDR3 size: 15 residues. The CDR3 DNA follows: TGTGCCAGCAGTGCCGCAGGGGGGACTCTCTATGGCTACACCTTC. Translated: CASSAAGGTLYGYTF.

The gene calls are TRBV27 and TRBJ2-7; D perhaps matches TRBD1 (5 bases). The CDR3 is 15 amino acids. The V and J ends lost 0 bases and 2 bases respectively, with 11 bases between them. Germline CDR1 is MNHEY and CDR2 is SMNVEV (reference sequence). This CDR3 is CASSLSGQYPYEQYF. In DNA form, the CDR3 reads TGTGCCAGCAGTTTATCGGGGCAGTACCCCTACGAGCAGTACTTC.

V gene TRBV21-1 combines with J gene TRBJ2-7. TRBV21-1 is a pseudogene locus. CDR3 length equals 12 residues. DNA for the CDR3: TGTGCCAGCAGCAAGTGGGACTACGAGCAGTACTTC. It specifies CASSKWDYEQYF.

V is TRBV5-1 and J is TRBJ2-7, with 10 bases identical to TRBD1. The length of the CDR3 is 18 residues. Germline CDR1 SGHRS, CDR2 YFSETQ. With 3 bases clipped from V and 0 bases from J, the junction kept 12 bases outside the gene matches. The CDR3 sequence: CASSSRPQDRGLSYEQYF. The CDR3 region has the DNA TGCGCCAGCAGCTCCCGACCTCAAGACAGGGGGCTCTCCTACGAGCAGTACTTC.

The genes are TRBV4-1 and TRBJ2-3; TRBD1 is a possible D gene (6 bases). From germline, CDR1 is MGHRA and CDR2 YSYEKL. V was pared by 1 base and J by 6 bases, with 23 bases between. The CDR3 totals 18 residues. The CDR3 nucleotides are TGCGCCAGCAGCCAAGGTATCGTTATGGCAGGGGTTTACGATACGCAGTATTTT. Amino acids: CASSQGIVMAGVYDTQYF.

This clone was picked up one time. The CDR3 reads CASSYSQGLNTEAFF. For the CDR3, the DNA is TGTGCCAGCAGTTACTCTCAGGGGTTGAACACTGAAGCTTTCTTT. The J gene is TRBJ1-1, the V gene TRBV6-5; D is possibly TRBD1 (6 bases). The V and J ends lost 0 bases and 0 bases respectively, with 8 bases between them. Germline values: CDR1 MNHEY, CDR2 SVGAGI. This CDR3 is 15 amino acids long.

The chain couples TRBV7-9 to TRBJ2-5; D is ambiguous. CDR1 is SEHNR, CDR2 FQNEAQ, per germline (reference sequence). The CDR3 sequence is 15 residues long. V lost 1 base to trimming and J lost 5 bases, with 14 bases between them. The DNA of the CDR3 is TGTGCCAGCAGCTTAGAAATTACACGCGGTGAGACCCAGTACTTC. Protein sequence: CASSLEITRGETQYF.

The V and J genes are TRBV10-3 and TRBJ1-3, with a possible D match to TRBD1 (5 bases). V lost 3 bases and J 1 base, leaving 7 bases between the germline ends. The CDR3 is 14 amino acids. Germline V gives CDR1 ENHRY, CDR2 SYGVKD. The CDR3 loop is CAISDRTSGNTIYF. The DNA for the CDR3 is TGTGCCATCAGTGATCGGACATCTGGAAACACCATATATTTT.

The rearrangement joins TRBV7-6 to TRBJ1-4; D uncertain. Trimming pared 1 base from V and 4 bases from J, leaving 10 bases between. The CDR3 has 15 residues. The germline gives CDR1 SGHVS, CDR2 FNYEAQ. DNA of the CDR3: TGTGCCAGCAGCTTAGAGCCTGGATTTAATGAAAAACTGTTTTTT. It yields the protein CASSLEPGFNEKLFF.

The chain has TRBV10-3 and TRBJ2-1; no firm D call. Trimming took off 10 bases at V and 5 bases at J, with 9 bases between the two ends. The CDR3 spans 11 residues. Germline values: CDR1 ENHRY, CDR2 SYGVKD. In nucleotides, the CDR3 is TGTGCCACCTGGAGAGACAATGAGCAGTTCTTC. It is translated as CATWRDNEQFF.

The rearrangement joins TRBV5-1 to TRBJ1-5; tentative D call: TRBD1 (5 bases). Germline lookup yields CDR1 SGHRS and CDR2 YFSETQ. The CDR3 runs to 14 residues. V was cut by 4 bases and J by 7 bases, with 15 bases left in between. For the CDR3, the DNA is TGCGCCAGCAGCCCGGGTTCGGGGGGACAGCCCCAGCATTTT. It translates to CASSPGSGGQPQHF.